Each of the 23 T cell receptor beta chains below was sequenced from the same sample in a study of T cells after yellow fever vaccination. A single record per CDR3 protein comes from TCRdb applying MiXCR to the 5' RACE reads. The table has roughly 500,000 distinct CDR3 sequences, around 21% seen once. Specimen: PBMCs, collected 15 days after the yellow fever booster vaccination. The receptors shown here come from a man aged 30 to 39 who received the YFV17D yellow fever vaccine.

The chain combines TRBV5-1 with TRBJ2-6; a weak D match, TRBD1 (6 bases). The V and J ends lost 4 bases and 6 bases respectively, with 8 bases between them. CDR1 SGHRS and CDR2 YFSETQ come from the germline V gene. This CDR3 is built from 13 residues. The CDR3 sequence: CASSPGEANVLTF. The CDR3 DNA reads TGCGCCAGCAGCCCAGGGGAGGCCAACGTCCTGACTTTC.

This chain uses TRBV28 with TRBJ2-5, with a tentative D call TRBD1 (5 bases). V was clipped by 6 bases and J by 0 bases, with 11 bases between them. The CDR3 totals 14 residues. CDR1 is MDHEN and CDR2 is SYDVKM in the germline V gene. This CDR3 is CASSSSGYQETQYF. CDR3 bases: TGTGCCAGCAGCTCTTCAGGGTACCAAGAGACCCAGTACTTC. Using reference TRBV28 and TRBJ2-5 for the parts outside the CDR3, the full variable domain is DVKVTQSSRYLVKRTGEKVFLECVQDMDHENMFWYRQDPGLGLRLIYFSYDVKMKEKGDIPEGYSVSREKKERFSLILESASTNQTSMYLCASSSSGYQETQYFGPGTRLLVL.

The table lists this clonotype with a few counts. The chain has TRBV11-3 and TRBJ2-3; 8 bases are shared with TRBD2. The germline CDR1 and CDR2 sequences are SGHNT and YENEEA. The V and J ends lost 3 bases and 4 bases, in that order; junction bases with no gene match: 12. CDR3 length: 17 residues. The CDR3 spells CASSFGKTSGVADTQYF. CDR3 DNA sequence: TGTGCCAGCAGCTTTGGGAAAACTAGCGGAGTTGCAGATACGCAGTATTTT.

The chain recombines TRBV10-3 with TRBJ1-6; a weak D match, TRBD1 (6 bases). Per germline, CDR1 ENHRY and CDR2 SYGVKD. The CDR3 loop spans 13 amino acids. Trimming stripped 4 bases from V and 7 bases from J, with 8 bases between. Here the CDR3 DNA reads TGTGCCATCAGTGTACAGGGAAATTCACCCCTCCACTTT. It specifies CAISVQGNSPLHF.

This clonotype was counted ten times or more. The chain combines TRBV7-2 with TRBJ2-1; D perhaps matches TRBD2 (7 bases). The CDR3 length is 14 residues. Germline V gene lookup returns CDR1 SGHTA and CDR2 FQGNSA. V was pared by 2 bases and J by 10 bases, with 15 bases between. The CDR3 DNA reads TGTGCCAGCAGCTTAAATTCGGGGGGCGGGGAGCAGTTCTTC. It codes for CASSLNSGGGEQFF.

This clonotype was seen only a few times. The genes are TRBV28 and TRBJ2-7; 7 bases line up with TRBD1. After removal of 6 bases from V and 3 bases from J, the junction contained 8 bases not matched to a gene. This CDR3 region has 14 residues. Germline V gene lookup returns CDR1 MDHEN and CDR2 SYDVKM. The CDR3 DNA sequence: TGTGCCAGCAGGACGGGGACAGAAATCTACGAGCAGTACTTC. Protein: CASRTGTEIYEQYF. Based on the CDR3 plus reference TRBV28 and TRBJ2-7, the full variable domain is DVKVTQSSRYLVKRTGEKVFLECVQDMDHENMFWYRQDPGLGLRLIYFSYDVKMKEKGDIPEGYSVSREKKERFSLILESASTNQTSMYLCASRTGTEIYEQYFGPGTRLTVT.

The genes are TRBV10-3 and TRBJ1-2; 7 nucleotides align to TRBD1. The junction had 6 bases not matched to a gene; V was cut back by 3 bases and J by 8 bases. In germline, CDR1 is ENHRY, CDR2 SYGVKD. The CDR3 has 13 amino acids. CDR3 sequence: CAISDRGSRGYTF. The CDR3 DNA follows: TGTGCCATCAGTGACAGGGGGTCTCGGGGCTACACCTTC.

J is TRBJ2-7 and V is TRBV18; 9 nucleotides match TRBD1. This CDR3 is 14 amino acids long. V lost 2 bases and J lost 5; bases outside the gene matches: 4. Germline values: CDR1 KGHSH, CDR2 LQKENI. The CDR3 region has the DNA TGTGCCAGCTCACCAGTGGGGACAGGGAACGAGCAGTACTTC. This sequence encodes CASSPVGTGNEQYF.

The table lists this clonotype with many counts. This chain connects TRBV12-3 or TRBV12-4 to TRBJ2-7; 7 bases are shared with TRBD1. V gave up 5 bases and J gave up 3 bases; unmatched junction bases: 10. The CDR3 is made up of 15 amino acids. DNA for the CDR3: TGTGCCAGCAGTGCGGGTTCGACAGGGCGCTACGAGCAGTACTTC. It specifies CASSAGSTGRYEQYF.

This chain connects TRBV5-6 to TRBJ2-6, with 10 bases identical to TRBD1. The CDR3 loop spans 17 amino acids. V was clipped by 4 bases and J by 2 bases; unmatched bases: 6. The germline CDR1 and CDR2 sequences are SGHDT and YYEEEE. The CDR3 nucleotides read TGTGCCAGCAGCCCGGACAGGGGGAGGACTGGGGCCAACGTCCTGACTTTC. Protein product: CASSPDRGRTGANVLTF.

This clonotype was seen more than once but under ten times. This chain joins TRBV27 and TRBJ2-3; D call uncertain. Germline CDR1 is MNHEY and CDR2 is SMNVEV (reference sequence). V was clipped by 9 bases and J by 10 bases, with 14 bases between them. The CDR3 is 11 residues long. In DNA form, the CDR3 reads TGTGCCAGTGGATTCCTCCGTCCGCAGTATTTT. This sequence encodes CASGFLRPQYF.

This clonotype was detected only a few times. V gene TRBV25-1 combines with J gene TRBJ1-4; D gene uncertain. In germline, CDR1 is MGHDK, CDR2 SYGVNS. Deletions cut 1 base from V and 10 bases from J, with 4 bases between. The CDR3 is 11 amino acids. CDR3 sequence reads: CASSEFRKLFF. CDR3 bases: TGTGCCAGCAGTGAATTTCGAAAACTGTTTTTT. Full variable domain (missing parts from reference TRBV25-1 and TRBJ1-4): EADIYQTPRYLVIGTGKKITLECSQTMGHDKMYWYQQDPGMELHLIHYSYGVNSTEKGDLSSESTVSRIRTEHFPLTLESARPSHTSQYLCASSEFRKLFFGSGTQLSVL.

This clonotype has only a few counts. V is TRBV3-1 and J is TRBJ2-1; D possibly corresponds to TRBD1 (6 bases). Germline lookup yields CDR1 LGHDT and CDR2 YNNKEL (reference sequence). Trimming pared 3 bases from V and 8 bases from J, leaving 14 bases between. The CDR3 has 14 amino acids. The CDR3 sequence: CASSHLPGVDEQFF. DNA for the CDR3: TGTGCCAGCAGCCATCTCCCAGGGGTCGATGAGCAGTTCTTC.

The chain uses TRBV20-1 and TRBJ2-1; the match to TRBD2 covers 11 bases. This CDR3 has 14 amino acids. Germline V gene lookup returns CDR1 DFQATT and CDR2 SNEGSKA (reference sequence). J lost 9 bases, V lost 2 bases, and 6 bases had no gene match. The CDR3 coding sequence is TGCAGTGCTAGACTTAGCGGGAGGGTCGTTGAGCAGTTCTTC. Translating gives CSARLSGRVVEQFF.

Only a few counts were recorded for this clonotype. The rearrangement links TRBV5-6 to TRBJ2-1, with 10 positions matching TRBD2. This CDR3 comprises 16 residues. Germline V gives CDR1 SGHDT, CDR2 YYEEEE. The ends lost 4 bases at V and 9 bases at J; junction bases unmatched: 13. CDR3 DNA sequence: TGTGCCAGCAGCCGGTGGGCTAGCGGGAGAAGTGGTGAGCAGTTCTTC. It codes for CASSRWASGRSGEQFF.

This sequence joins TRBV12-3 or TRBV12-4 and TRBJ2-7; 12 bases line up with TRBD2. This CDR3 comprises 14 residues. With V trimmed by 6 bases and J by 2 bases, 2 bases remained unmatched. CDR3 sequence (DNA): TGTGCCAGCAGGGGACTAGCGGGCCCCTACGAGCAGTACTTC. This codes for CASRGLAGPYEQYF.

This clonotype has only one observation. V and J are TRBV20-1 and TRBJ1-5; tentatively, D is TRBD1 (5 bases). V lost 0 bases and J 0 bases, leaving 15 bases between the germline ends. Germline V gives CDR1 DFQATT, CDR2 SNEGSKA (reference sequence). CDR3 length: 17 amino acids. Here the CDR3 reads CSARDLGGFDSNQPQHF. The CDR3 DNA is TGCAGTGCTAGAGATCTTGGGGGATTCGATAGCAATCAGCCCCAGCATTTT.

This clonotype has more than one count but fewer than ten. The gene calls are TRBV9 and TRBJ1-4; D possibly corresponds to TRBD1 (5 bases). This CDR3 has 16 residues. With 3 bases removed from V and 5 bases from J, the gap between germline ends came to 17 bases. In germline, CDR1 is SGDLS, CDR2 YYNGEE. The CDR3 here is CASSAGHRAENEKLFF. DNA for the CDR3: TGTGCCAGCAGCGCCGGACACCGGGCAGAGAATGAAAAACTGTTTTTT.

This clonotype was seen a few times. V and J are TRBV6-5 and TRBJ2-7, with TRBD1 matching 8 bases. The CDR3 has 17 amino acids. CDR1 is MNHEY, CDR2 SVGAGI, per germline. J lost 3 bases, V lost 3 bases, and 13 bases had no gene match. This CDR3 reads CASSYQGQGSIGYEQYF. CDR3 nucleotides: TGTGCCAGCAGTTATCAAGGACAGGGTTCGATCGGCTACGAGCAGTACTTC.

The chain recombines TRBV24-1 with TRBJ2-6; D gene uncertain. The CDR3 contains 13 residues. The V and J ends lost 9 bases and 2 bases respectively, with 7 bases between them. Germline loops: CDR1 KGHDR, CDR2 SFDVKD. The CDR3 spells CATLTPGANVLTF. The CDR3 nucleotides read TGTGCCACCTTAACCCCTGGGGCCAACGTCCTGACTTTC.

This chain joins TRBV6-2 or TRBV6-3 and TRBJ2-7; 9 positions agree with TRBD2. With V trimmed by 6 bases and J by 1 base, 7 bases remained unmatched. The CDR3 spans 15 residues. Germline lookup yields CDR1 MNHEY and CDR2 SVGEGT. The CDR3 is CASSSLAGESYEQYF. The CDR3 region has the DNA TGTGCCAGCAGCTCCTTAGCGGGAGAGTCCTACGAGCAGTACTTC.

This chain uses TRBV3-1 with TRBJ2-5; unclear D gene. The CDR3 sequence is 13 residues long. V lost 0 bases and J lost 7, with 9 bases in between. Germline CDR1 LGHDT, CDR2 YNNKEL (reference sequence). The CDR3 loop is CASSQDPLRTQYF. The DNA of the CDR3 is TGTGCCAGCAGCCAAGACCCCCTGCGGACCCAGTACTTC.

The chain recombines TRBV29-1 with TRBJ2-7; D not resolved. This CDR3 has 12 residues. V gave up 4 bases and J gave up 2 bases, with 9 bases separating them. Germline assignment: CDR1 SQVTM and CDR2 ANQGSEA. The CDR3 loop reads CSVGGNTYEQYF. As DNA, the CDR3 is TGCAGCGTTGGGGGAAACACCTACGAGCAGTACTTC.